The 26 T cell receptor beta chains below were found in one sample sequenced in a study of blood T cell repertoires in COVID-19. Some clones are missing from TCRdb's copy, which holds only in-frame ones; the method was immunoSEQ multiplex PCR. Among some 350,000 clones, around 82% were seen once, and the ten largest hold around 3%. The sequenced material came from peripheral blood. These TCRs come from a man aged 30 to 45 with active or convalescent COVID-19.

The chain recombines TRBV27 with TRBJ2-1, with 10 positions matching TRBD2. This CDR3 region has 16 residues. Germline V lookup: CDR1 MNHEY, CDR2 SMNVEV (reference sequence). Losses at the gene ends were 3 bases for V and 9 bases for J; bases not matched to a gene: 11. Written as DNA, the CDR3 is TGTGCCAGCAGTTTTGGAGCGGGGGGGCGTAGGGGTGAGCAGTTCTTC. It codes for CASSFGAGGRRGEQFF.

The CDR3 loop reads CATSDPDQGGILGYTF. The CDR3 nucleotides read TGTGCCACCAGTGACCCCGACCAGGGGGGCATTCTTGGCTACACCTTC. The chain carries TRBV24-1 and TRBJ1-2; 7 bases are shared with TRBD1. Germline CDR1 and CDR2: KGHDR and SFDVKD. The CDR3 runs 16 residues. The V gene end was trimmed by 4 bases and the J gene end by 7 bases; junction bases not matched to a gene: 14.

Written as DNA, the CDR3 is TGTGCCAGCAGCGTAGTAAGTGGGGCCGGGTACAATGAGCAGTTCTTC. It translates to CASSVVSGAGYNEQFF. This sequence joins TRBV9 and TRBJ2-1; TRBD1 might be the D (5 bases). The V gene's germline CDR1 is SGDLS and CDR2 YYNGEE. Between the trimmed V and J ends, which lost 0 bases and 4 bases, there was a span of 14 bases. This CDR3 spans 16 amino acids.

The V and J genes are TRBV19 and TRBJ1-6; unclear D gene. Germline lookup yields CDR1 LNHDA and CDR2 SQIVND (reference sequence). Trimming took 0 bases from V and 6 from J, leaving 6 bases between them. The CDR3 runs to 14 residues. CDR3 protein: CASSIERLNSPLHF. For the CDR3, the DNA is TGTGCCAGTAGTATAGAGCGGCTTAATTCACCCCTCCACTTT.

V is TRBV9 and J is TRBJ1-1; 11 bases match TRBD1. The CDR3 is made up of 17 amino acids. J was trimmed by 4 bases and V by 0 bases; bases with no gene match: 8. Germline V gene data show CDR1 as SGDLS and CDR2 as YYNGEE. CDR3 loop: CASSVGDRTGGITEAFF. The CDR3, as DNA: TGTGCCAGCAGCGTAGGGGACCGGACAGGGGGCATCACTGAAGCTTTCTTT.

V gene TRBV18 combines with J gene TRBJ1-3; no reliable D call. The V and J ends lost 0 bases and 2 bases respectively, with 8 bases between them. The CDR3 loop spans 15 amino acids. Germline V gives CDR1 KGHSH, CDR2 LQKENI. The CDR3, as DNA: TGTGCCAGCTCACCACCGAGTTCACCTGGAAACACCATATATTTT. Protein sequence: CASSPPSSPGNTIYF.

The chain carries TRBV10-3 and TRBJ2-3, with 7 bases identical to TRBD2. V shed 3 bases and J 0 bases; nucleotides not matched to a gene: 9. The CDR3 runs 17 residues. Germline CDR1 reads ENHRY; CDR2 reads SYGVKD. CDR3 sequence (DNA): TGTGCCATCAGTGAACATACTAGCGCACCTAGCACAGATACGCAGTATTTT. Amino acid sequence: CAISEHTSAPSTDTQYF.

Only one count was recorded for this clone. This chain links TRBV6-5 with TRBJ2-3, with TRBD2 matching 7 bases. After removal of 4 bases from V and 0 bases from J, the junction contained 7 bases not matched to a gene. The CDR3 runs to 16 residues. Per germline, CDR1 MNHEY and CDR2 SVGAGI. The CDR3 nucleotides are TGTGCCAGCAGTTCCGGGACTACCCCTAGCACAGATACGCAGTATTTT. It encodes CASSSGTTPSTDTQYF.

The V and J genes are TRBV27 and TRBJ2-7; tentative D call: TRBD1 (6 bases). This CDR3 is 13 amino acids long. The germline V gene encodes CDR1 MNHEY and CDR2 SMNVEV (reference sequence). V lost 6 bases to trimming and J lost 4 bases, with 13 bases between them. Here the CDR3 reads CASRPMTGYEQYF. The CDR3 coding sequence is TGTGCCAGCAGACCGATGACAGGATACGAGCAGTACTTC.

The gene calls are TRBV25-1 and TRBJ2-7; tentative D call: TRBD1 (6 bases). This CDR3 is 14 amino acids long. V was trimmed by 7 bases and J by 0 bases, leaving 13 bases between them. Germline CDR1 reads MGHDK; CDR2 reads SYGVNS. Here the CDR3 reads CASKGTPISYEQYF. The CDR3 nucleotides read TGTGCCAGCAAGGGGACACCAATCTCCTACGAGCAGTACTTC.

The rearrangement links TRBV12-3 or TRBV12-4 to TRBJ1-2; unclear D gene. Trimming shortened V by 5 bases and J by 4 bases, and 8 bases separated the two germline ends. This CDR3 contains 12 residues. The CDR3 region has the DNA TGTGCCAGCAGTGGGAGTTCCTATGGCTACACCTTC. It yields the protein CASSGSSYGYTF.

The chain links TRBV19 to TRBJ2-3, with 8 positions matching TRBD2. The CDR3 runs 15 residues. CDR1 and CDR2 from the germline V gene are LNHDA and SQIVND (reference sequence). With 6 bases clipped from V and 5 bases from J, the junction kept 10 bases outside the gene matches. CDR3 region: CASSSGGGQEDTQYF. CDR3 DNA: TGTGCCAGTAGCTCCGGGGGGGGGCAGGAAGATACGCAGTATTTT.

This clone was detected only a few times. The chain couples TRBV11-2 to TRBJ2-1; D is uncertain. The ends were cut back, 4 bases at V and 8 bases at J, with 9 bases in the middle. The CDR3 consists of 12 residues. The germline V gene encodes CDR1 SGHAT and CDR2 FQNNGV. The CDR3 DNA sequence: TGTGCCAGCAGCTCAGACCGGGATGAGCAGTTCTTC. It encodes CASSSDRDEQFF.

Notes on this clone: Other DNA sequences in the same sample also yield this CDR3. This chain joins TRBV7-2 and TRBJ2-3; 9 nucleotides line up with TRBD1. Trimming at V came to 5 bases and at J to 4 bases, leaving 4 bases not matched to a gene. There are 14 residues in the CDR3. Per germline, CDR1 SGHTA and CDR2 FQGNSA. In nucleotides, the CDR3 is TGTGCCAGCAGCCCACGGACAGGGGCAGATACGCAGTATTTT. Protein product: CASSPRTGADTQYF.

Only one count was recorded for this clone. The chain has TRBV14 and TRBJ2-7; possible D gene TRBD2, 6 bases. V gave up 0 bases and J gave up 10 bases, with 25 bases separating them. From germline, CDR1 is SGHDN and CDR2 FVKESK. This CDR3 contains 17 residues. The CDR3 region is CASSQELGGNLEGRQYF. The CDR3 nucleotides are TGTGCCAGCAGCCAAGAGTTGGGTGGGAACTTGGAGGGGCGACAGTACTTC.

DNA of the CDR3: TGTGCCAGCAGCCAAGCCGGACTAGCGGGTAGACGCTCCTACGAGCAGTACTTC. It encodes CASSQAGLAGRRSYEQYF. The chain is built from TRBV3-1 (or the pseudogene TRBV3-2) and TRBJ2-7; 11 bases map to TRBD2. The CDR3 spans 18 residues. V trimming: 1 base; J trimming: 0 bases; junction bases outside the gene matches: 8. CDR1 and CDR2 (germline): LGHDT, YNNKEL (reference sequence).

In this sample, this clone turned up a few times. The rearrangement joins TRBV5-4 to TRBJ1-2; 11 bases are shared with TRBD1. Losses at the gene ends were 4 bases for V and 4 bases for J; bases not matched to a gene: 3. Per the germline V gene, CDR1 is SGHNT and CDR2 is YYREEE (reference sequence). The CDR3 is 14 residues long. The CDR3 sequence: CASSEDRGLYGYTF. DNA for the CDR3: TGTGCCAGCAGCGAGGACAGGGGGCTCTATGGCTACACCTTC. Combining the CDR3 with reference TRBV5-4 and TRBJ1-2 gives the whole variable domain ETGVTQSPTHLIKTRGQQVTLRCSSQSGHNTVSWYQQALGQGPQFIFQYYREEENGRGNFPPRFSGLQFPNYSSELNVNALELDDSALYLCASSEDRGLYGYTFGSGTRLTVV.

Comment on this clone: One junction end does not reproduce the germline sequence, and a read error may be involved. This chain links TRBV6-5 with TRBJ1-4; unclear D gene. Germline V lookup: CDR1 MNHEY, CDR2 SVGAGI. The CDR3 spans 13 residues. The CDR3 loop reads CASRFGTNGKLFF. The CDR3 DNA is TGTGCCAGCAGGTTCGGTACCAATGGAAAACTGTTTTTT.

For the CDR3, the DNA is TGTGCCAGCAGCTTTGGGTCGATTTCTCGCAGGGGGCGTGATGGAAAACTGTTTTTT. Protein sequence: CASSFGSISRRGRDGKLFF. The chain links TRBV7-9 to TRBJ1-4; 8 bases are a match to TRBD1. Germline V CDR1 and CDR2: SEHNR, FQNEAQ (reference sequence). The junction had 22 bases not matched to a gene; V was cut back by 3 bases and J by 10 bases. This CDR3 region has 19 residues. The full variable domain, its missing parts supplied by reference TRBV7-9 and TRBJ1-4, is DTGVSQNPRHKITKRGQNVTFRCDPISEHNRLYWYRQTLGQGPEFLTYFQNEAQLEKSRLLSDRFSAERPKGSFSTLEIQRTEQGDSAMYLCASSFGSISRRGRDGKLFFGSGTQLSVL.

The chain has TRBV27 and TRBJ2-1; TRBD2 matches 7 bases. The CDR3 has 14 residues. V gave up 7 bases and J gave up 1 base; unmatched junction bases: 4. Germline values: CDR1 MNHEY, CDR2 SMNVEV (reference sequence). This CDR3 reads CASMAGVSYNEQFF. CDR3 DNA: TGTGCCAGCATGGCGGGAGTTTCCTACAATGAGCAGTTCTTC.

V usage is TRBV30 and J usage is TRBJ1-2, with D unclear. Trimming took 5 bases from V and 4 from J, leaving 14 bases between them. CDR3 length: 13 residues. Per germline, CDR1 GTSNPN and CDR2 SVGIG (reference sequence). CDR3 DNA sequence: TGTGCCTGGGCACCCGGGATTGCCTATGGCTACACCTTC. Translating gives CAWAPGIAYGYTF. Supplemented by reference TRBV30 and TRBJ1-2, the full variable domain reads SQTIHQWPATLVQPVGSPLSLECTVEGTSNPNLYWYRQAAGRGLQLLFYSVGIGQISSEVPQNLSASRPQDRQFILSSKKLLLSDSGFYLCAWAPGIAYGYTFGSGTRLTVV.

V gene TRBV5-1 combines with J gene TRBJ2-3, with 9 nucleotides matching TRBD2. This CDR3 is built from 17 residues. J was trimmed by 4 bases and V by 3 bases; bases with no gene match: 12. The V gene's germline CDR1 is SGHRS and CDR2 YFSETQ. CDR3 bases: TGCGCCAGCAGCTCCCATTCGGGGGCGGGGGGGCCAGATACGCAGTATTTT. Amino acid sequence: CASSSHSGAGGPDTQYF.

This clone appeared once. The chain employs TRBV18 and TRBJ1-1, with 7 nucleotides matching TRBD1. V lost 3 bases, J lost 10 bases, and 5 bases stayed unmatched. The CDR3 has 12 amino acids. The germline V gene encodes CDR1 KGHSH and CDR2 LQKENI. In nucleotides, the CDR3 is TGTGCCAGCTCACCCCAGGGGGAGAGAGCTTTCTTT. Amino acids: CASSPQGERAFF.

The chain links TRBV2 to TRBJ1-4, with 8 positions matching TRBD1. The germline gives CDR1 SNHLY, CDR2 FYNNEI. There are 14 residues in the CDR3. Germline trimming cut 5 bases from V and 8 bases from J; bases unmatched to any gene: 7. Here the CDR3 DNA reads TGTGCCAGCAGTTCGTCAGGGGGCGCGGAAAAACTGTTTTTT. As protein: CASSSSGGAEKLFF.

The rearrangement uses TRBV25-1 and TRBJ1-1; 9 bases fit TRBD1. The germline V gene has CDR1 MGHDK and CDR2 SYGVNS. Losses at the gene ends were 4 bases for V and 2 bases for J; bases not matched to a gene: 2. The CDR3 is 14 residues long. The CDR3 sequence: CASSGTGVNTEAFF. Here the CDR3 DNA reads TGTGCCAGCAGTGGGACAGGGGTCAACACTGAAGCTTTCTTT.

Here the CDR3 DNA reads TGTGCCAGCAGCCTAAAGGGTGGGGCCCGCGTGAGGGGCTACACCTTC. It translates to CASSLKGGARVRGYTF. The rearrangement links TRBV3-1 (or the pseudogene TRBV3-2) to TRBJ1-2, with D possibly matching TRBD1 (5 bases). V lost 4 bases and J lost 8, with 23 bases in between. The CDR3 has 16 residues. Looked up from germline, CDR1 is LGHDT and CDR2 is YNNKEL (reference sequence).